This TCR beta chain was documented in a study of cytomegalovirus exposure and HLA in healthy donors (TCRdb year 2017). A note on the overall study: An earlier analysis of approximately 600 of the donors reported roughly 300 Gb of sequence data and around 110 million unique TCR beta sequences from 150 million to 200 million T cells. Approximately 300 gigabases of sequencing data and 75 million to 85 million unique TCR sequences made up an early release that covered some 640 HLA-typed donors. Of the 350 to 450 genotyped donors, less than 90% were placed in the genetic ancestry cluster associated with self-reported Caucasian donors. The study was designed to test whether signatures of past pathogen exposure could be identified by cataloging public T cell receptors. The T cell repertoires of 670 or so subjects were profiled by immunosequencing and related to cytomegalovirus serostatus. In addition to the first cohort of roughly 700 subjects, a separate validation cohort of some 120 different subjects was used. High-throughput TCR immunosequencing, statistical association of individual TCRs with disease status, and machine learning were combined to predict cytomegalovirus infection status. A later analysis re-examined previously published TCR beta repertoires from about 670 donors and added high-resolution HLA genotyping to investigate patterns of TCR occurrence. Rather than using new phenotypic data, the later analysis identified candidate immune exposures from TCR beta sequences and from how often those sequences occurred across donors. In an earlier analysis of about 590 of the donors, high-throughput TCR beta sequencing was used to judge whether each TCR beta V gene segment behaved as functional or pseudogenic. Donor age, sex, ethnicity and CMV serostatus were compiled together with the repertoire data. A later genetic analysis took genome-wide SNP genotypes for about 55% of the roughly 670 donors and used that subset as a discovery cohort. All discovery cohort repertoires had been generated on a single sequencing platform. HLA typing included class I and class II loci at four-digit resolution. The number of typed donors differed by locus: about 620-640 for A, B, C, DRB1 and DQB1; some 500 for DQA1; around 580 for DPA1; and around 450 for DPB1. Because of strong linkage in the cohort, roughly five DR-DQ haplotypes were treated as single units for association and clustering. Across 398 genotyped donors of the cohort, an average of approximately 200,000 unique TCR beta nucleotide sequences per donor were sequenced, and around 20% of those sequences were non-productive.

As concerns this clone: There is no known antigen for this receptor. No qualities accompany the bases; no much larger clone lies one base away.

The cohort consisted of 600 to 750 healthy bone marrow donors. All cohort members were sampled while nominally healthy, although unrecorded immune exposures were likely present. The donor was CMV seropositive and belonged to the group of 250 to 350 seropositive cohort members. A peripheral blood sample was provided by each donor, and peripheral blood mononuclear cells were used for TCR beta sequencing. Genomic DNA extraction from the blood cell samples was performed with the Qiagen DNeasy Blood Extraction Kit. Its CDR3 holds 16 amino acids, cysteine through phenylalanine. CDR3 DNA is the only sequence kept; it has 48 bases, read in frame from the first base. The germline V gene encodes CDR1 LNHDA and CDR2 SQIVND (reference sequence). V has 6 bases trimmed and J has 1 base trimmed; junction bases matching no gene number 7. What the work shows at the level of the full study, not this receptor alone: According to a later genetic analysis, donors in an Asian-associated ancestry cluster had fewer N-insertions in productive TCRs than the roughly 700-donor mean. Compared with equally common non-associated chains, HLA-associated TCR beta chains in a later analysis were more clonally expanded and had lower generation probabilities. In this cohort, only TCR beta chains were sequenced, and detectable features were limited by the absence of alpha or paired-chain data. Because some donors lacked HLA typing at each locus, the association tests relied only on the typed subset. Correlated functional status among segregating V segments might reflect linkage disequilibrium, but an unknown experimental factor could not be ruled out. A further reported finding was that TCR beta sequences accurately predicted the HLA-A and HLA-B alleles for most subjects in the first cohort. In a later genetic analysis, a missense DCLRE1C variant was associated with V-gene and J-gene trimming of TCR beta chains, and the association was replicated in an independent cohort. In a later analysis, TCR association rates were found to vary across HLA loci, with the most associated TCRs seen for DRB1 alleles and the fewest for HLA-C alleles. The authors suggested that the approach could potentially be extended to other disease states and immunological phenotypes. Assigning TCR associations to individual alleles was difficult when HLA alleles, especially DR and DQ, strongly co-occurred. A group of highly shared sequence variants was considered likely to be a technical artifact of the sequencing pipeline. The presence/absence analyses assumed that sequencing depth was roughly uniform across donors, and that assumption may not be true. Several of the top co-occurrence clusters appeared to be linked to parvovirus B19, influenza, CMV and Epstein-Barr virus, according to a later analysis. A later analysis found that most CMV-associated TCR beta chains appeared HLA-restricted, with HLA associations seemingly driven largely by CMV exposure. Broadly in line with IMGT annotations, most TCR beta V segments showed up in productive rearrangements about 87% or about 30% of the time in an earlier analysis of 450 to 750 of the donors. In both the original and validation cohorts, the classifier was reported to diagnose cytomegalovirus status with high specificity and sensitivity. The earlier analysis of approximately 590 of the donors excluded fewer than 20 rarely observed V segments, including chromosome 9 orphons, because counts were too low. In vitro tests confirmed that a few of the cytomegalovirus-associated TCR beta chains recognize cytomegalovirus antigens. Most TCR sequences were observed very rarely across donors, whereas some public TCRs were present in many individuals. Some IMGT-functional V segments, including TRBV6-2 and TRBV6-3, could not be distinguished by the 87-base-pair reads and were therefore excluded. For the cohort, immune exposure information was limited to CMV serostatus. A total of 150 to 200 TCR beta chains were listed by the study as associated with cytomegalovirus. A later analysis associated around 16,000 TCR beta sequences with specific HLA alleles at a false discovery rate of 0.05.

The library was built by means of the immunoSEQ multiplex PCR assay. For the multiplex PCR, a mixture combining 60 forward primers for TCR Vbeta segments and 13 reverse primers for TCR Jbeta segments was used. The CDR3 region of rearranged TCR beta genes was amplified from genomic DNA by a multiplex PCR assay. The amplified TCR beta libraries were sequenced on the Illumina HiSeq System as 87-base-pair reads. The published analysis was carried out like this. In a later analysis, roughly 80 million unique TCR beta chains were counted across the 500 to 850 repertoires, and around 10 million of these chains were shared by at least two donors. Raw reads were error-corrected and collapsed into unique sequences by a nearest-neighbor algorithm in which closely related sequences were merged to remove PCR and sequencing errors. V, D and J gene segments were assigned by aligning CDR3 sequences to IMGT reference sequences. For a sequence to be retained, a match of at least six nucleotides was required to both a V gene segment and a J gene segment. A rearrangement counted as productive if the CDR3 had no stop codons and remained in frame with V and J, and every other rearrangement counted as non-productive. CDR3 was defined by IMGT convention, running from the second conserved V-encoded cysteine to the conserved J-encoded phenylalanine. In an earlier analysis of approximately 590 of the donors, sequences lacking an unambiguous match to a single V gene segment were excluded. An earlier analysis of some 610 of the donors called V segments functional above 56.7% productive rearrangements and segregating when the between-donor standard deviation exceeded 5%. To diagnose cytomegalovirus status from the catalog of TCR beta chain sequences, a statistical classification framework was built. In a later analysis, V and J genes were assigned by comparing TCR nucleotide sequences against IMGT/GENE-DB human TR gene sequences. The TCRdist pipeline was used in a later analysis to assign CDR3 sequences and most-parsimonious VDJ recombination scenarios. In a later analysis, every TCR beta chain was defined by the combination of its CDR3 amino acid sequence and its V-gene family, and reads without a unique V-gene family were dropped. To address suspected cross-contamination and a sequencing artifact, a later analysis removed 592 highly shared, low-generation-probability nucleotide sequences. A later analysis calculated a clonal expansion index for each public chain from normalized within-repertoire ranks of inferred template counts. In a later analysis, generation probabilities were computed with a VDJ recombination model fitted to out-of-frame rearrangements, and the resulting probabilities were checked against IGoR. A later analysis scored TCR-TCR, TCR-HLA and TCR-CMV co-occurrence with hypergeometric tests, applying a repertoire-size bias correction to TCR pairs. A later analysis estimated false discovery rates by permuting HLA or CMV assignments 20 times. In a later analysis, co-occurring TCRs were grouped using DBSCAN, and TCRdist sequence similarity was added for clustering within HLA-allele-positive subsets. Repertoires with fewer than 30,000 or more than 120,000 public chains, plus five repertoires with anomalous nucleotide sharing, were excluded from co-occurrence clustering. TCRdb obtained this table from immuneACCESS and retained in-frame rearrangements with V and J assigned. These tables miss some clones; where compared with another copy, unresolved V genes account for less than half of the shortfall, and the remainder is unexplained. V and J calls and clone size are those listed in that table; D and trimming were worked out from the DNA. Present in this sample are tens of thousands of clones, 75% to 85% of which were seen just once. The ten largest clones represent approximately 29% of the sample.

This receptor was taken from a man in his fifties or sixties in good health and CMV-seropositive. Specimen: PBMCs. The chain couples TRBV19 to TRBJ2-3; TRBD2 aligns with 10 central bases. The CDR3 protein: CASSESGRARTDTQYF. The sequenced DNA is TGTGCCAGTAGCGAAAGCGGGAGGGCCCGCACAGATACGCAGTATTTT.